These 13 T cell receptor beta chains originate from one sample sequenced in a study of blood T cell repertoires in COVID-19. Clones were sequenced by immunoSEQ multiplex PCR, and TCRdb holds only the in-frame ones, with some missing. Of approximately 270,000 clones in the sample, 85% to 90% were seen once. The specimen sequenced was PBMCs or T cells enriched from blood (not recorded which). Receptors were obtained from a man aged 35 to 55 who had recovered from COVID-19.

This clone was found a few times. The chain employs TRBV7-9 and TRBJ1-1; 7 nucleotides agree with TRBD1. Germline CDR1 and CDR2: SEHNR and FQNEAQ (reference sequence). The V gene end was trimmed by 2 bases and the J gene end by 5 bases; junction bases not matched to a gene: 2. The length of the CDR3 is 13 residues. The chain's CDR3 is CASSLQGDTEAFF. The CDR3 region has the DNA TGTGCCAGCAGCTTACAGGGGGATACTGAAGCTTTCTTT.

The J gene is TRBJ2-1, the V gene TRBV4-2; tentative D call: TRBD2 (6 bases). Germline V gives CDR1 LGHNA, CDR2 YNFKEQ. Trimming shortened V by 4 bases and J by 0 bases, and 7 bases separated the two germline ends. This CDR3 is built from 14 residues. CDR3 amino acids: CASSLAVSYNEQFF. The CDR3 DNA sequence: TGTGCCAGCAGCCTAGCGGTCTCCTACAATGAGCAGTTCTTC.

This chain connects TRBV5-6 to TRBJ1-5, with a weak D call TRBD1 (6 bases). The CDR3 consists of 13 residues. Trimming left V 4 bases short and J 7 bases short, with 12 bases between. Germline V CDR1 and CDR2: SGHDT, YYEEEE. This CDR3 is CASSGGGGQPQHF. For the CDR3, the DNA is TGTGCCAGCAGCGGGGGCGGGGGACAGCCCCAGCATTTT.

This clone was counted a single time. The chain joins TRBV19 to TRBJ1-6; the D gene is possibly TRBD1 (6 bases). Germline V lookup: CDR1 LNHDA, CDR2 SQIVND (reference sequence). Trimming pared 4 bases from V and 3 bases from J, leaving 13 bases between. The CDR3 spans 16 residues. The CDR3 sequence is CASSTATGDYNSPLHF. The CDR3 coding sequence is TGTGCCAGTAGTACCGCGACAGGAGACTATAATTCACCCCTCCACTTT.

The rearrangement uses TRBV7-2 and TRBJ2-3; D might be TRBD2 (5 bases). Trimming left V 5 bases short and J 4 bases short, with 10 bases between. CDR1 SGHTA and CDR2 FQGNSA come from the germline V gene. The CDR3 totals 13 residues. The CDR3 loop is CASSLTISDTQYF. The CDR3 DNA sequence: TGTGCCAGCAGCCTGACTATTTCAGATACGCAGTATTTT.

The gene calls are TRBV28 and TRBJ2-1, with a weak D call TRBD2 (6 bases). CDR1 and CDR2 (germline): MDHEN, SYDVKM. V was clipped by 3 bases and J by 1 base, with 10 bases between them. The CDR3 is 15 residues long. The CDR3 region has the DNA TGTGCCAGCAGTTTCTGGCGGGATTCCTACAATGAGCAGTTCTTC. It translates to CASSFWRDSYNEQFF. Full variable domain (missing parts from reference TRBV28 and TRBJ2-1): DVKVTQSSRYLVKRTGEKVFLECVQDMDHENMFWYRQDPGLGLRLIYFSYDVKMKEKGDIPEGYSVSREKKERFSLILESASTNQTSMYLCASSFWRDSYNEQFFGPGTRLTVL.

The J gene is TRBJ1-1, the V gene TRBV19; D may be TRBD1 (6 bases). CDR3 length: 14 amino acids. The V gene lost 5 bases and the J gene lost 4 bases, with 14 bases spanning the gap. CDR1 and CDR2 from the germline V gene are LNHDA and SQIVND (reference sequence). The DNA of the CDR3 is TGTGCCAGTAGTCAACAGGGAGGGAGCACTGAAGCTTTCTTT. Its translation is CASSQQGGSTEAFF.

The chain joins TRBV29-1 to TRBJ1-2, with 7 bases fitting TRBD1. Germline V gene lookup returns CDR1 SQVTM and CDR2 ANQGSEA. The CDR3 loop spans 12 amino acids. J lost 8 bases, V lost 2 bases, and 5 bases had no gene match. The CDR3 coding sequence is TGCAGCGTTGAATACAGGGGTTTAGGCTACACCTTC. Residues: CSVEYRGLGYTF.

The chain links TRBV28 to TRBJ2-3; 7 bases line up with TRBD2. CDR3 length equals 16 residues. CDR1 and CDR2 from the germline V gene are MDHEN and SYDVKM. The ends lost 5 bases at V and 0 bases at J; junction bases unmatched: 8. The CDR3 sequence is CASSPGPGGSTDTQYF. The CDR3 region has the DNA TGTGCCAGCAGTCCCGGTCCGGGGGGAAGCACAGATACGCAGTATTTT.

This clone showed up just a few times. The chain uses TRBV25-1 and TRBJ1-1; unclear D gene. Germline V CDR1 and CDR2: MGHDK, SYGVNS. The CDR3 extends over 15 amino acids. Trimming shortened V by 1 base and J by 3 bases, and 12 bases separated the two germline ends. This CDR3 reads CASSESYIGDTEAFF. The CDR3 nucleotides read TGTGCCAGCAGTGAATCGTACATCGGGGACACTGAAGCTTTCTTT.

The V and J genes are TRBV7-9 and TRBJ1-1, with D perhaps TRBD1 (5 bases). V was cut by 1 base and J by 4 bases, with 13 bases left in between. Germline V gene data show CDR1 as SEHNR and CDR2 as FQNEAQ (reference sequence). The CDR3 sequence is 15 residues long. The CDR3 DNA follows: TGTGCCAGCAGCTTAGGACAGAGAAGGTTCACTGAAGCTTTCTTT. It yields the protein CASSLGQRRFTEAFF.

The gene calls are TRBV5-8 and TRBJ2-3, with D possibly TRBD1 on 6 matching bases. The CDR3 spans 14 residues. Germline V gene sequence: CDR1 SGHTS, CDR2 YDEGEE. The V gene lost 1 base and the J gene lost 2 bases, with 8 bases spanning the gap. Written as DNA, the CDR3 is TGTGCCAGCAGCTTGCAGGGGATCACAGATACGCAGTATTTT. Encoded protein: CASSLQGITDTQYF.

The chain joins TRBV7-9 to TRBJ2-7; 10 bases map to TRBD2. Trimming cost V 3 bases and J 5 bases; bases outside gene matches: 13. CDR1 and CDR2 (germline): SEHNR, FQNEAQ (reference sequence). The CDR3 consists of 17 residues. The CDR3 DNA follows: TGTGCCAGCAGCTTTAGGGTGATTAGCGGGAGGTTCCACGAGCAGTACTTC. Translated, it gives CASSFRVISGRFHEQYF.